A single sample gave rise to the 3 T cell receptor beta chains below, sequenced in a study of molecular identifiers for immune sequencing clone quantification. From the PCR reads, TCRdb called clonotypes with MiXCR, one entry per CDR3 protein. Of fewer than 350,000 distinct CDR3 sequences in the sample, under 25% were seen once. Sequencing was done on a sample of naive CD8+ T cells from blood, with Jurkat cell RNA spiked in. The subset was: FACS-sorted CD8+CD4-CCR7+CD45RA+ naive T cells. The receptor set was obtained from a human donor in good health. Some libraries in this study had Jurkat cell RNA spiked in.

Concerning this clonotype itself: A read error may explain this, as a much larger clone is one base away. This chain connects TRBV6-2 or TRBV6-3 to TRBJ1-5; tentatively, D is TRBD1 (5 bases). The ends were cut back, 4 bases at V and 2 bases at J, with 9 bases in the middle. CDR1 and CDR2 (germline): MNHEY, SVGEGT. The CDR3 totals 14 residues. Here the CDR3 DNA reads TGTGCCAGCAGTTCAGGGATTGGCAATCAGCCCCAGCATTTT. It specifies CASSSGIGNQPQHF.

This clonotype was detected ten times or more. The V and J genes are TRBV2 and TRBJ1-3, with D perhaps TRBD1 (5 bases). Trimming removed 2 bases at V and 0 bases at J, with 14 bases between. The germline V gene has CDR1 SNHLY and CDR2 FYNNEI. This CDR3 is built from 17 residues. The CDR3 spells CASSEFSGYSSGNTIYF. As DNA, the CDR3 is TGTGCCAGCAGTGAATTTTCAGGGTACAGCTCTGGAAACACCATATATTTT. Complete variable domain (other parts from reference TRBV2 and TRBJ1-3): EPEVTQTPSHQVTQMGQEVILRCVPISNHLYFYWYRQILGQKVEFLVSFYNNEISEKSEIFDDQFSVERPDGSNFTLKIRSTKLEDSAMYFCASSEFSGYSSGNTIYFGEGSWLTVV.

The sample holds a few counts of this clonotype. V usage is TRBV29-1 and J usage is TRBJ1-2, with unresolved D. The CDR3 covers 14 residues. The V end lost 0 bases, the J end lost 3 bases, and 11 bases lay between the germline ends. In germline, CDR1 is SQVTM, CDR2 ANQGSEA. The chain's CDR3 is CSVEDPERDYGYTF. The CDR3, as DNA: TGCAGCGTTGAAGATCCAGAGAGGGACTATGGCTACACCTTC.